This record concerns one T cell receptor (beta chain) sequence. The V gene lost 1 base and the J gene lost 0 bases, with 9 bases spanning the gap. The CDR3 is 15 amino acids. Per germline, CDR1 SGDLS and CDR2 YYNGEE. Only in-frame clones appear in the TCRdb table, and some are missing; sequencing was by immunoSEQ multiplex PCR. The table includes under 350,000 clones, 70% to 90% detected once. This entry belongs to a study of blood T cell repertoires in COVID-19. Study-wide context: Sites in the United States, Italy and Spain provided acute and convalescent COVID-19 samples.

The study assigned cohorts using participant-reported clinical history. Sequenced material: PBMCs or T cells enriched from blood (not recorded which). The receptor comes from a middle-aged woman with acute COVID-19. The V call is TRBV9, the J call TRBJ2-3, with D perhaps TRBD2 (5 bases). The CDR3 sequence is CASSVRLASTDTQYF. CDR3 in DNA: TGTGCCAGCAGCGTAAGGTTAGCGAGCACAGATACGCAGTATTTT.